These 8 T cell receptor beta chains came from one sample sequenced in a study of control samples from healthy donors and cancer patients. This table comes from immunoSEQ multiplex PCR, and its TCRdb copy is limited to in-frame clones, with some not included. Found here are roughly 100,000 clones, around 89% of them singletons; the top ten hold about 19%. The specimen sequenced was PBMCs. Receptor source: a man in his fifties or sixties with lung cancer.

The chain has TRBV7-9 and TRBJ1-5, with 7 positions matching TRBD1. The V segment lost 0 bases and the J segment 4 bases; nucleotides outside the gene matches: 3. CDR3 length: 15 amino acids. CDR1 and CDR2 (germline): SEHNR, FQNEAQ (reference sequence). CDR3 in amino acids: CASSLAGGGNQPQHF. The DNA of the CDR3 is TGTGCCAGCAGCTTAGCAGGGGGCGGAAATCAGCCCCAGCATTTT.

The J gene is TRBJ1-5, the V gene TRBV6-4; D not resolved. Germline CDR1 is MRHNA and CDR2 is SNTAGT. The CDR3 loop spans 14 amino acids. V was clipped by 5 bases and J by 3 bases, with 11 bases between them. The CDR3 DNA is TGTGCCAGCAGTAACGGGGTTTCCAATCAGCCCCAGCATTTT. The encoded protein is CASSNGVSNQPQHF.

The chain combines TRBV18 with TRBJ2-1, with D possibly TRBD1 on 7 matching bases. Trimming stripped 6 bases from V and 15 bases from J, with 15 bases between. The CDR3 runs to 11 residues. In germline, CDR1 is KGHSH, CDR2 LQKENI. The DNA for the CDR3 is TGTGCCAGCTCCCCAGGGGGGTATCGGTTCTTC. Translated: CASSPGGYRFF.

The chain's CDR3 is CASTSHTEAFF. CDR3 DNA sequence: TGTGCCAGCACCTCTCACACTGAAGCTTTCTTT. J is TRBJ1-1 and V is TRBV6-6; D gene uncertain. Deletions cut 7 bases from V and 3 bases from J, with 6 bases between. Germline CDR1 is MNHNY and CDR2 is SVGAGI (reference sequence). CDR3 size: 11 residues.

The chain links TRBV27 to TRBJ1-2; TRBD1 agrees at 9 bases. Trimming at V came to 0 bases and at J to 7 bases, leaving 6 bases not matched to a gene. Germline CDR1 MNHEY, CDR2 SMNVEV (reference sequence). The CDR3 has 15 amino acids. The CDR3 coding sequence is TGTGCCAGCAGTTTATCACGGACAGGGGAAAGTGGCTACACCTTC. This codes for CASSLSRTGESGYTF.

The J gene is TRBJ1-1, the V gene TRBV4-2; 7 bases match TRBD1. The CDR3 totals 14 residues. Germline V gene sequence: CDR1 LGHNA, CDR2 YNFKEQ. V gave up 0 bases and J gave up 9 bases; unmatched junction bases: 7. CDR3 nucleotide sequence: TGTGCCAGCAGCCAAGAAGGGGGAGGGGGCAAAGCTTTCTTT. Translating it yields CASSQEGGGGKAFF.

This rearrangement joins TRBV27 to TRBJ2-7; 9 nucleotides match TRBD2. Germline values: CDR1 MNHEY, CDR2 SMNVEV (reference sequence). The CDR3 is made up of 13 amino acids. Trimming at V came to 3 bases and at J to 3 bases, leaving 0 bases not matched to a gene. Here the CDR3 reads CASSLTSGYEQYF. The CDR3 DNA reads TGTGCCAGCAGTTTGACTAGCGGCTACGAGCAGTACTTC.

The chain has TRBV2 and TRBJ2-1, with 10 bases lining up with TRBD2. There are 15 residues in the CDR3. Losses at the gene ends were 6 bases for V and 2 bases for J; bases not matched to a gene: 4. Germline assignment: CDR1 SNHLY and CDR2 FYNNEI. Here the CDR3 reads CASRATSGTYNEQFF. DNA of the CDR3: TGTGCCAGCAGAGCAACTAGCGGGACCTACAATGAGCAGTTCTTC.